This entry features one T cell receptor (beta chain) sequence. CDR1 is SGHNT and CDR2 is YENEEA in the germline V gene. V shed 1 base, J shed 3 bases, and the junction held 4 bases outside the gene matches. The CDR3 is made up of 15 amino acids. This entry belongs to a study of blood T cell repertoires in COVID-19. Repertoires were generated with immunoSEQ multiplex PCR, while TCRdb's copy carries only in-frame clones and drops some. The profile shows just over 350,000 clones, around 88% of them singletons. The sequence derives from a woman aged 60-75 years with COVID-19, enrolled during active disease. The rearrangement uses TRBV11-3 and TRBJ2-3, with 7 bases aligning to TRBD2. The sequenced sample consisted of peripheral blood. The CDR3: CASSLAPGGTDTQYF. The DNA for the CDR3 is TGTGCCAGCAGCTTAGCGCCCGGGGGGACAGATACGCAGTATTTT.